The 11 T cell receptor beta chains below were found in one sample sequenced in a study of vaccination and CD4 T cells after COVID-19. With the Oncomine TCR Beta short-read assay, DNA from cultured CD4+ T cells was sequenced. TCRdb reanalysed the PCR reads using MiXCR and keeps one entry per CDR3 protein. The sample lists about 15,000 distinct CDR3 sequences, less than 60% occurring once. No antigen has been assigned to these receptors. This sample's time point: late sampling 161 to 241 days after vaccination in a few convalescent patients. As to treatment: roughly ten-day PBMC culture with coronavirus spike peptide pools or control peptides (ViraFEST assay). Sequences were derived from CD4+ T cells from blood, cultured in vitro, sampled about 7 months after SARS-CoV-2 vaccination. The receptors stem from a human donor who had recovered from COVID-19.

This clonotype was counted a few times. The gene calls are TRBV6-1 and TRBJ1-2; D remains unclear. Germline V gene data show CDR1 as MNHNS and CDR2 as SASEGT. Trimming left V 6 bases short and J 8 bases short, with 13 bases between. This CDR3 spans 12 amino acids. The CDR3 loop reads CASSQLYTGYTF. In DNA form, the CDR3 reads TGTGCCAGCAGCCAACTTTATACAGGCTACACCTTC.

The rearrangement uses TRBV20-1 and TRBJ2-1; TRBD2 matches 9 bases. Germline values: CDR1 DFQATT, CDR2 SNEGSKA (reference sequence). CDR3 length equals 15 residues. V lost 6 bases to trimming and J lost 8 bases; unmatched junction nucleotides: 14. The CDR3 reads CSAFGGRANIDEQFF. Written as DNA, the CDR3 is TGCAGTGCGTTCGGCGGGAGGGCCAATATCGATGAGCAGTTCTTC.

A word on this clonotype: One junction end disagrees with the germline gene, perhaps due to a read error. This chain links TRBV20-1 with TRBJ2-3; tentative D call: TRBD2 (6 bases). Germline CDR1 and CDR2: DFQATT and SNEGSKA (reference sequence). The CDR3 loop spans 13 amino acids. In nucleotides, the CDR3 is TGCAGTGCCAGGCCGCCGACCGGGACTTTTCCTCATTTT. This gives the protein CSARPPTGTFPHF.

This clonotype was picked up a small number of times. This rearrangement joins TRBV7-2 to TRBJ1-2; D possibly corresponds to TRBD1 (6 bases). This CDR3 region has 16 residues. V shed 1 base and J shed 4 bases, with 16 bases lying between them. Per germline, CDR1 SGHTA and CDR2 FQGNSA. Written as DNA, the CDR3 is TGTGCCAGCAGCTTAGGAGTGCGACGCAGGGGCTATGGCTACACCTTC. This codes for CASSLGVRRRGYGYTF.

CDR3 sequence reads: CSAQQVMNTEAFF. The CDR3 DNA reads as TGCAGTGCTCAACAGGTGATGAACACTGAAGCTTTCTTT. This chain uses TRBV20-1 with TRBJ1-1; D possibly corresponds to TRBD1 (5 bases). V was shortened by 5 bases and J by 0 bases, with 10 bases between the two germline ends. There are 13 residues in the CDR3. Per germline, CDR1 DFQATT and CDR2 SNEGSKA (reference sequence).

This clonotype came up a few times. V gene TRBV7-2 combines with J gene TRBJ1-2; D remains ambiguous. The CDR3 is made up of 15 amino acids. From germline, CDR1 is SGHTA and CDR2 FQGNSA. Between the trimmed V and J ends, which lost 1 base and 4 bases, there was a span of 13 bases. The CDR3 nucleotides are TGTGCCAGCAGCTTAGGATTACAAGTGATCTATGGCTACACCTTC. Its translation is CASSLGLQVIYGYTF.

The CDR3 here is CASREGAGSYYEQYF. CDR3 coding DNA: TGTGCCAGCAGAGAGGGGGCGGGCTCCTACTACGAGCAGTACTTC. J is TRBJ2-7 and V is TRBV7-2; 7 nucleotides line up with TRBD1. This CDR3 region has 15 residues. CDR1 and CDR2 from the germline V gene are SGHTA and FQGNSA. Losses at the gene ends were 6 bases for V and 3 bases for J; bases not matched to a gene: 11.

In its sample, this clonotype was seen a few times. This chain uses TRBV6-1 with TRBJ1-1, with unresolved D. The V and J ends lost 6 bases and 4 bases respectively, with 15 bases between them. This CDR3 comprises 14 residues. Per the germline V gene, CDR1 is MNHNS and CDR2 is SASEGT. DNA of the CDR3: TGTGCCAGCAGATATCCGGGCCCGGGCACTGAAGCTTTCTTT. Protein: CASRYPGPGTEAFF.

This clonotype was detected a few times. In DNA form, the CDR3 reads TGCAGTGCTATAGGGACTAGCGCTAGCACAGATACGCAGTATTTT. It yields the protein CSAIGTSASTDTQYF. J is TRBJ2-3 and V is TRBV20-1; 10 nucleotides agree with TRBD2. V shed 4 bases and J 0 bases; nucleotides not matched to a gene: 4. The CDR3 is 15 amino acids. Per germline, CDR1 DFQATT and CDR2 SNEGSKA (reference sequence).

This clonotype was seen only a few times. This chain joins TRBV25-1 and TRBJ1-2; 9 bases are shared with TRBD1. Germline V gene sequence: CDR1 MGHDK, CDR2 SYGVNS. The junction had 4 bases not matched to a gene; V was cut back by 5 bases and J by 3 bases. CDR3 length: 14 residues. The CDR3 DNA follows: TGTGCCAGCAGTCTGGGACAGGGAGACTATGGCTACACCTTC. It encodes CASSLGQGDYGYTF.

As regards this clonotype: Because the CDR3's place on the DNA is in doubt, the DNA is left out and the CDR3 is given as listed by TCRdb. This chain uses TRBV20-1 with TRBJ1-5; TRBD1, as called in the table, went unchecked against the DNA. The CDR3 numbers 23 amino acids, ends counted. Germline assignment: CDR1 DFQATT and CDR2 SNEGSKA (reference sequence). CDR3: CSAESMTRPYEQYFGPGNQPQHF.